The 22 T cell receptor beta chains given below trace back to one sample, sequenced in a study of identical twins. TCRdb ran MiXCR on the 5' RACE reads and lists one entry per CDR3 protein. The sample contains nearly 650,000 distinct CDR3 sequences, around 7.4% of which appear only once. The sample was also linked to a second study, of yellow fever vaccine responses in identical twins.

The specimen sequenced was PBMCs. The origin of the receptors is a woman aged 18-30 years in good health.

The sample holds a few counts of this clonotype. The chain uses TRBV2 and TRBJ1-1, with D possibly matching TRBD1 (6 bases). The germline gives CDR1 SNHLY, CDR2 FYNNEI. The V end lost 3 bases, the J end lost 1 base, and 12 bases lay between the germline ends. The CDR3 covers 15 residues. The CDR3 spells CASSEGAGQNTEAFF. CDR3 DNA sequence: TGTGCCAGCAGTGAGGGGGCAGGCCAGAACACTGAAGCTTTCTTT.

The chain joins TRBV10-1 to TRBJ1-5; D remains ambiguous. V was shortened by 2 bases and J by 5 bases, with 7 bases between the two germline ends. CDR1 is WNHNN, CDR2 SYGVQD, per germline (reference sequence). The CDR3 length is 13 residues. CDR3 region: CASSERPDQPQHF. The CDR3 nucleotides read TGCGCCAGCAGTGAGCGGCCAGATCAGCCCCAGCATTTT.

This clonotype was observed a few times. The chain couples TRBV10-3 to TRBJ1-5; no firm D call. Germline values: CDR1 ENHRY, CDR2 SYGVKD. Trimming took 0 bases from V and 0 from J, leaving 9 bases between them. This CDR3 is 16 amino acids long. The CDR3 loop is CAISESGKDSNQPQHF. CDR3 bases: TGTGCCATCAGTGAGTCTGGGAAAGATAGCAATCAGCCCCAGCATTTT.

A few counts support this clonotype. V gene TRBV12-3 or TRBV12-4 combines with J gene TRBJ2-7; TRBD2 is a possible D gene (6 bases). The CDR3 consists of 14 residues. The ends were cut back, 6 bases at V and 3 bases at J, with 15 bases in the middle. The CDR3 here is CASSSLRGVYEQYF. The DNA of the CDR3 is TGTGCCAGCAGCTCGTTGCGGGGAGTCTACGAGCAGTACTTC.

This clonotype has just a few counts. The chain couples TRBV4-1 to TRBJ2-7; possibly TRBD1 for D (6 bases). From germline, CDR1 is MGHRA and CDR2 YSYEKL. CDR3 length: 15 amino acids. V lost 4 bases to trimming and J lost 4 bases, with 17 bases between them. The CDR3 DNA sequence: TGCGCCAGCAGCCCCTTCAAGGACAGCCGTTACGAGCAGTACGTC. As protein: CASSPFKDSRYEQYV.

This clonotype was observed at least ten times. V gene TRBV6-6 combines with J gene TRBJ1-1; D remains ambiguous. In germline, CDR1 is MNHNY, CDR2 SVGAGI (reference sequence). CDR3 length: 11 amino acids. V was clipped by 4 bases and J by 11 bases, with 11 bases between them. CDR3: CASSLGTLAFF. The CDR3 DNA is TGTGCCAGCAGTTTAGGAACGTTGGCTTTCTTT.

The rearrangement joins TRBV5-1 to TRBJ1-2; possible D gene TRBD1, 5 bases. The V end lost 4 bases, the J end lost 8 bases, and 12 bases lay between the germline ends. Looked up from germline, CDR1 is SGHRS and CDR2 is YFSETQ. This CDR3 contains 12 residues. The CDR3 DNA reads TGCGCCAGCAGCGGACCAGGGAGAGGCTACACCTTC. Its translation is CASSGPGRGYTF.

The rearrangement links TRBV5-1 to TRBJ1-1; D is ambiguous. V was shortened by 4 bases and J by 0 bases, with 10 bases between the two germline ends. The germline CDR1 and CDR2 sequences are SGHRS and YFSETQ. The CDR3 spans 14 residues. The CDR3 DNA follows: TGCGCCAGCAGCCCACTGGAGTTGAACACTGAAGCTTTCTTT. It codes for CASSPLELNTEAFF.

The chain employs TRBV28 and TRBJ2-7, with 11 nucleotides matching TRBD2. The V gene's germline CDR1 is MDHEN and CDR2 SYDVKM. Trimming cost V 5 bases and J 6 bases; bases outside gene matches: 12. There are 16 residues in the CDR3. The CDR3 DNA is TGTGCCAGCAGTCTGGGCCGTAGCGGGGGGGCGCTCGAGCAGTACGTC. Translation: CASSLGRSGGALEQYV.

This clonotype was observed a few times. V and J are TRBV2 and TRBJ2-3, with 8 bases aligning to TRBD1. This CDR3 is 15 amino acids long. Germline V gives CDR1 SNHLY, CDR2 FYNNEI. V lost 3 bases and J lost 6; bases outside the gene matches: 8. CDR3 in DNA: TGTGCCAGCAGTGACCCGACAGGGGCCTGGGATACGCAGTATTTT. It is translated as CASSDPTGAWDTQYF.

This clonotype was counted between two and nine times. The V call is TRBV7-6, the J call TRBJ2-1, with 12 positions matching TRBD1. Germline lookup yields CDR1 SGHVS and CDR2 FNYEAQ. This CDR3 region has 16 residues. Germline trimming cut 5 bases from V and 5 bases from J; bases unmatched to any gene: 7. CDR3 nucleotide sequence: TGTGCCAGCAGCCCTAAGGGACAGGGGGCGGACAATGAGCAGTTCTTC. Its protein is CASSPKGQGADNEQFF.

This clonotype came up many times. V is TRBV27 and J is TRBJ1-4, with TRBD1 matching 9 bases. Germline loops: CDR1 MNHEY, CDR2 SMNVEV (reference sequence). With 5 bases clipped from V and 8 bases from J, the junction kept 9 bases outside the gene matches. This CDR3 spans 15 amino acids. Here the CDR3 DNA reads TGTGCCAGCAGTCTACTACAGGGGGCAGGGGAAAAACTGTTTTTT. This encodes CASSLLQGAGEKLFF.

The V and J genes are TRBV7-8 and TRBJ2-3; weak D call: TRBD1 (6 bases). Looked up from germline, CDR1 is SGHVS and CDR2 is FQNEAQ. The V and J ends lost 5 bases and 2 bases respectively, with 17 bases between them. The CDR3 length is 16 residues. This CDR3 is CASSLSGTGHTDTQYF. CDR3 sequence (DNA): TGTGCCAGCAGCCTCTCGGGAACAGGGCACACAGATACGCAGTATTTT. The entire variable domain, with the rest obtained from reference TRBV7-8 and TRBJ2-3, is as follows: GAGVSQSPRYKVAKRGQDVALRCDPISGHVSLFWYQQALGQGPEFLTYFQNEAQLDKSGLPSDRFFAERPEGSVSTLKIQRTQQEDSAVYLCASSLSGTGHTDTQYFGPGTRLTVL.

This clonotype was found a few times. The chain is built from TRBV20-1 and TRBJ2-7; D might be TRBD1 (6 bases). The CDR3 consists of 14 residues. CDR1 and CDR2 (germline): DFQATT, SNEGSKA (reference sequence). V was shortened by 6 bases and J by 2 bases, with 17 bases between the two germline ends. CDR3 sequence reads: CSAGVATGAYEQYF. Here the CDR3 DNA reads TGCAGTGCCGGGGTTGCGACAGGAGCCTACGAGCAGTACTTC.

The table lists this clonotype with a few counts. The rearrangement uses TRBV12-3 or TRBV12-4 and TRBJ1-1, with D tentatively TRBD1 (5 bases). The CDR3 has 12 amino acids. The V and J ends lost 1 base and 12 bases respectively, with 12 bases between them. In DNA form, the CDR3 reads TGTGCCAGCAGTTTAGTACAGGCAGCACCTTTCTTT. Protein sequence: CASSLVQAAPFF.

This clonotype appeared a few times. The CDR3 bases are TGTGCCAGCAGTTACCTGACAGACCAAGAGACCCAGTACTTC. Translated: CASSYLTDQETQYF. The V call is TRBV6-5, the J call TRBJ2-5; tentatively, D is TRBD1 (5 bases). Germline V gene sequence: CDR1 MNHEY, CDR2 SVGAGI. Trimming took off 2 bases at V and 0 bases at J, with 7 bases between the two ends. The CDR3 is 14 residues long.

The chain has TRBV7-2 and TRBJ2-1; 8 positions match TRBD1. CDR3 size: 16 residues. V dropped 5 bases and J dropped 4; count of bases not matched to a gene: 10. Germline V lookup: CDR1 SGHTA, CDR2 FQGNSA. CDR3 sequence: CASSRGTGPPYNEQFF. The CDR3, as DNA: TGTGCCAGCAGCCGTGGGACAGGACCCCCGTACAATGAGCAGTTCTTC.

The chain joins TRBV5-1 to TRBJ2-7; D gene unclear. V gave up 4 bases and J gave up 2 bases, with 13 bases separating them. Per the germline V gene, CDR1 is SGHRS and CDR2 is YFSETQ. The CDR3 spans 14 residues. The CDR3 nucleotides read TGCGCCAGCAGCAACTACCCTAAGACCTACGAGCAGTACTTC. Amino acids: CASSNYPKTYEQYF. The whole variable domain, remainder taken from reference TRBV5-1 and TRBJ2-7, is KAGVTQTPRYLIKTRGQQVTLSCSPISGHRSVSWYQQTPGQGLQFLFEYFSETQRNKGNFPGRFSGRQFSNSRSEMNVSTLELGDSALYLCASSNYPKTYEQYFGPGTRLTVT.

V is TRBV10-3 and J is TRBJ2-2; possibly TRBD2 for D (5 bases). CDR3 length: 15 residues. Germline CDR1 reads ENHRY; CDR2 reads SYGVKD. The V gene lost 4 bases and the J gene lost 3 bases, with 12 bases spanning the gap. Here the CDR3 DNA reads TGTGCCATCAGTGGGTCCGGGAAGTACACCGGGGAGCTGTTTTTT. It is translated as CAISGSGKYTGELFF.

This clonotype was counted a single time. The chain has TRBV20-1 and TRBJ2-1; perhaps TRBD1 as D (5 bases). The CDR3 extends over 18 amino acids. Trimming took off 0 bases at V and 4 bases at J, with 22 bases between the two ends. Germline loops: CDR1 DFQATT, CDR2 SNEGSKA (reference sequence). Here the CDR3 reads CSARDQRQGGFRYNEQFF. As DNA, the CDR3 is TGCAGTGCTAGAGATCAACGGCAGGGTGGTTTCAGGTACAATGAGCAGTTCTTC.

The table lists this clonotype with many counts. The V call is TRBV10-3, the J call TRBJ1-2; D uncertain. CDR1 ENHRY and CDR2 SYGVKD come from the germline V gene. This CDR3 spans 13 amino acids. Trimming removed 10 bases from V and 3 bases from J, with 15 bases in between. This CDR3 is CASRRPQDYGYTF. The DNA of the CDR3 is TGTGCCAGCCGCCGGCCCCAGGACTATGGCTACACCTTC.

This clonotype was seen a few times. The V gene is TRBV20-1, the J gene TRBJ2-7; D perhaps matches TRBD1 (6 bases). Trimming took off 6 bases at V and 6 bases at J, with 21 bases between the two ends. The CDR3 sequence is 14 residues long. Germline CDR1 DFQATT, CDR2 SNEGSKA (reference sequence). In DNA, the CDR3 is TGCAGTGCCCCTAAGACGGACAGCCGAGGCGAGCAGTACGTC. Translation: CSAPKTDSRGEQYV.